These 17 T cell receptor beta chains were sequenced from one sample in a study of T cells after yellow fever vaccination. TCRdb reprocessed the 5' RACE reads with MiXCR, giving one entry per CDR3 protein. The sample lists hundreds of thousands of distinct CDR3 sequences, roughly an eighth occurring once. This specimen consisted of PBMCs, obtained on the day of the yellow fever booster vaccination. The receptors were gathered from a man younger than 45 who received the YFV17D yellow fever vaccine.

V and J are TRBV29-1 and TRBJ2-5; 11 nucleotides match TRBD2. This CDR3 is 15 amino acids long. Trimming took 4 bases from V and 5 from J; bases not matched to a gene: 9. The V gene's germline CDR1 is SQVTM and CDR2 ANQGSEA. The CDR3 nucleotides read TGCAGCGTTGGGGGGGGGCTAGCGGGAGGTGAGACCCAGTACTTC. Amino acid sequence: CSVGGGLAGGETQYF.

This clonotype was seen only a few times. The chain recombines TRBV7-2 with TRBJ2-5, with 9 positions matching TRBD1. With 5 bases clipped from V and 4 bases from J, the junction kept 8 bases outside the gene matches. The CDR3 contains 15 residues. Germline values: CDR1 SGHTA, CDR2 FQGNSA. The chain's CDR3 is CASSLGTGRGETQYF. The CDR3, as DNA: TGTGCCAGCAGCCTTGGGACAGGGAGGGGAGAGACCCAGTACTTC.

This clonotype turned up a few times. The rearrangement uses TRBV5-1 and TRBJ2-7, with 8 bases lining up with TRBD2. This CDR3 region has 18 residues. After removal of 0 bases from V and 5 bases from J, the junction contained 16 bases not matched to a gene. Germline CDR1 reads SGHRS; CDR2 reads YFSETQ. The CDR3 protein is CASSLGLAGGIKIDEQYF. CDR3 DNA: TGCGCCAGCAGCTTGGGTCTCGCGGGAGGCATTAAAATCGACGAGCAGTACTTC.

V and J are TRBV10-3 and TRBJ2-4; D is unclear. The CDR3 length is 13 residues. Germline V gene data show CDR1 as ENHRY and CDR2 as SYGVKD. The V end lost 3 bases, the J end lost 3 bases, and 6 bases lay between the germline ends. CDR3 nucleotide sequence: TGTGCCATCAGTGACCCTGTCAAAAACATTCAGTACTTC. Its protein product is CAISDPVKNIQYF.

V usage is TRBV6-2 or TRBV6-3 and J usage is TRBJ2-1; 9 bases line up with TRBD2. Looked up from germline, CDR1 is MNHEY and CDR2 is SVGEGT. This CDR3 has 16 residues. Trimming took 4 bases from V and 6 from J; bases not matched to a gene: 10. The CDR3 DNA follows: TGTGCCAGCAGTTTAGGCCCGGCGGGAGGGGGCAATGAGCAGTTCTTC. Its protein is CASSLGPAGGGNEQFF.

This clonotype showed up many times. The chain combines TRBV7-9 with TRBJ2-1, with TRBD2 as a possible D gene (5 bases). The CDR3 runs to 15 residues. The V gene's germline CDR1 is SEHNR and CDR2 FQNEAQ (reference sequence). V dropped 2 bases and J dropped 1 base, with 9 bases sitting between them. CDR3 DNA: TGTGCCAGCAGCTTATTCGGGGAATCCTACAATGAGCAGTTCTTC. Translating it yields CASSLFGESYNEQFF. The full variable domain, its missing parts supplied by reference TRBV7-9 and TRBJ2-1, is DTGVSQNPRHKITKRGQNVTFRCDPISEHNRLYWYRQTLGQGPEFLTYFQNEAQLEKSRLLSDRFSAERPKGSFSTLEIQRTEQGDSAMYLCASSLFGESYNEQFFGPGTRLTVL.

This clonotype showed up many times. This chain connects TRBV19 to TRBJ1-5, with D uncertain. Germline-derived CDR1 and CDR2 are LNHDA and SQIVND (reference sequence). The CDR3 spans 15 residues. Trimming stripped 7 bases from V and 4 bases from J, with 17 bases between. The CDR3 region is CASTPWAGPNQPQHF. CDR3 coding DNA: TGTGCCAGTACCCCCTGGGCAGGTCCTAATCAGCCCCAGCATTTT.

The rearrangement joins TRBV7-6 to TRBJ2-7, with TRBD1 identical over 7 bases. Trimming removed 6 bases from V and 0 bases from J; junction bases left unmatched: 5. This CDR3 has 14 amino acids. The germline gives CDR1 SGHVS, CDR2 FNYEAQ. The CDR3 loop is CASRLQGSSYEQYF. CDR3 nucleotide sequence: TGTGCCAGCAGGTTACAGGGGAGCTCCTACGAGCAGTACTTC.

The rearrangement uses TRBV20-1 and TRBJ1-3; D gene unclear. CDR1 DFQATT and CDR2 SNEGSKA come from the germline V gene (reference sequence). Trimming took off 0 bases at V and 7 bases at J, with 22 bases between the two ends. This CDR3 is 17 amino acids long. The CDR3 region is CSARDVPTKSLANTIYF. DNA of the CDR3: TGCAGTGCTAGAGATGTTCCGACAAAAAGCCTCGCGAACACCATATATTTT.

The CDR3 nucleotides read TGTGCCAGCAGTCCTAACGGGGGAAATTCACCCCTCCACTTT. This codes for CASSPNGGNSPLHF. The chain couples TRBV2 to TRBJ1-6, with D maybe TRBD1 (5 bases). CDR1 SNHLY and CDR2 FYNNEI come from the germline V gene. V gave up 5 bases and J gave up 7 bases, with 12 bases separating them. The CDR3 loop spans 14 amino acids.

Only a few counts were recorded for this clonotype. The chain uses TRBV19 and TRBJ2-3, with 14 bases identical to TRBD2. V shed 10 bases and J 3 bases; nucleotides not matched to a gene: 15. CDR3 length equals 18 residues. Germline CDR1 is LNHDA and CDR2 is SQIVND (reference sequence). The CDR3 DNA reads as TGTGCCACCCGACCGGGACTAGCGGGAGTGGTGAGGACAGATACGCAGTATTTT. Protein sequence: CATRPGLAGVVRTDTQYF.

V usage is TRBV2 and J usage is TRBJ2-7, with D maybe TRBD2 (5 bases). CDR1 is SNHLY and CDR2 is FYNNEI in the germline V gene. V was shortened by 6 bases and J by 5 bases, with 11 bases between the two germline ends. There are 12 residues in the CDR3. The CDR3 spells CASRVASNEQYF. CDR3 nucleotides: TGTGCCAGCAGGGTAGCTAGCAACGAGCAGTACTTC.

The chain combines TRBV7-2 with TRBJ2-3, with D uncertain. Germline loops: CDR1 SGHTA, CDR2 FQGNSA. The CDR3 runs to 10 residues. V gave up 11 bases and J gave up 4 bases, with 7 bases separating them. CDR3 nucleotide sequence: TGTGCCGGTGGGCCAGATACGCAGTATTTT. Protein product: CAGGPDTQYF.

The rearrangement joins TRBV29-1 to TRBJ2-3; the D gene is possibly TRBD2 (5 bases). The CDR3 has 12 residues. The germline V gene has CDR1 SQVTM and CDR2 ANQGSEA. V gave up 7 bases and J gave up 1 base, with 9 bases separating them. For the CDR3, the DNA is TGCAGCGAGAGGGTTGGCACAGATACGCAGTATTTT. The encoded protein is CSERVGTDTQYF.

In this sample, this clonotype turned up a few times. One end of the junction varies from germline; a read error may be responsible. The V and J genes are TRBV12-3 or TRBV12-4 and TRBJ2-7; 9 nucleotides line up with TRBD2. CDR3 size: 12 residues. The chain's CDR3 is CASSLAGVGQYF. CDR3 coding DNA: TGTGCCAGCAGCTTAGCGGGAGTGGGGCAGTACTTC.

There are many counts of this clonotype. The V call is TRBV5-6, the J call TRBJ2-7; no firm D call. V lost 5 bases, J lost 4 bases, and 16 bases lay in between. CDR1 and CDR2 from the germline V gene are SGHDT and YYEEEE. The CDR3 runs 14 residues. This CDR3 is CASRTSLAVYEQYF. CDR3 nucleotides: TGTGCCAGCAGAACTTCACTCGCGGTTTACGAGCAGTACTTC. The full variable domain, its missing parts supplied by reference TRBV5-6 and TRBJ2-7, is DAGVTQSPTHLIKTRGQQVTLRCSPKSGHDTVSWYQQALGQGPQFIFQYYEEEERQRGNFPDRFSGHQFPNYSSELNVNALLLGDSALYLCASRTSLAVYEQYFGPGTRLTVT.

There are many counts of this clonotype. The V call is TRBV29-1, the J call TRBJ2-2; D is unresolved. The germline CDR1 and CDR2 sequences are SQVTM and ANQGSEA. V was trimmed by 6 bases and J by 4 bases, leaving 9 bases between them. There are 12 residues in the CDR3. As DNA, the CDR3 is TGCAGCGTCGTAGATGGCACCGGGGAGCTGTTTTTT. Amino acid sequence: CSVVDGTGELFF.